This T cell receptor beta chain came from a study of cytomegalovirus exposure and HLA in healthy donors (dated by TCRdb to about 2017). General notes on the study: In an earlier analysis of around 540 of the donors, under 300 Gb of sequence data and some 120 million unique TCR beta sequences from 150 million to 200 million T cells were reported. The number of donors typed differed by locus, with about 629-630 for A, B, C, DRB1 and DQB1, roughly 520 for DQA1, 606 for DPA1, and some 440 for DPB1. To predict cytomegalovirus infection status, the study combined high-throughput TCR immunosequencing, statistical association of individual TCRs with disease status, and machine learning. Among some 400 genotyped donors of the cohort, an average of roughly 230,000 unique TCR beta nucleotide sequences was sequenced per donor, of which roughly 17% were non-productive. Besides the first cohort of 666 subjects, a separate validation cohort made up of roughly 120 different subjects was used. Every discovery cohort repertoire had been produced on one sequencing platform. An earlier analysis of some 600 of the donors applied high-throughput TCR beta sequencing to assess whether each TCR beta V gene segment acted as functional or pseudogenic. Among the roughly 410 genotyped donors, about 85% belonged to the genetic ancestry cluster associated with self-reported Caucasian donors. Using immunosequencing, the study profiled T cell repertoires from 666 subjects and related those repertoires to cytomegalovirus serostatus. Rather than drawing on any new phenotypic data, the later analysis identified candidate immune exposures from TCR beta sequences and the way those sequences occurred across donors. Donor age, sex, ethnicity and CMV serostatus were collected together with the repertoire data. A later genetic analysis took genome-wide SNP genotypes for about 60% of the roughly 670 donors and used that subset as a discovery cohort. A later analysis re-examined previously published TCR beta repertoires from 610 or so donors and added high-resolution HLA genotyping to investigate patterns of TCR occurrence. About 280 gigabases of sequencing data and tens of millions of unique TCR sequences made up an early release that covered over 550 HLA-typed donors. Class I and class II HLA loci were covered by the typing at four-digit resolution. The study aimed to test whether signatures of past pathogen exposure could be identified by cataloging public T cell receptors. About 5 DR-DQ haplotypes were handled as single units for association and clustering, since linkage in the cohort was strong. Paper-wide results and their limitations: Because some donors lacked HLA typing at each locus, the association tests relied only on the typed subset. Strong co-occurrence of HLA alleles, especially DR and DQ, made assigning TCR associations to individual alleles difficult. An association between a missense DCLRE1C variant and V-gene and J-gene trimming of TCR beta chains was found in a later genetic analysis and replicated in an independent cohort. Only TCR beta chains were sequenced in this cohort, and the absence of alpha or paired-chain data limited detectable features. In a later analysis, about 16,000 TCR beta sequences were associated with specific HLA alleles at a false discovery rate of 0.05. In a later analysis, several top co-occurrence clusters were reported to appear linked to parvovirus B19, influenza, CMV and Epstein-Barr virus. Correlated functional status among segregating V segments might be attributable to linkage disequilibrium, but an unknown experimental factor could not be ruled out. While some public TCRs were present in many individuals, most TCR sequences turned up only very rarely across donors. In a later genetic analysis, fewer N-insertions in productive TCRs were reported among donors in an Asian-associated ancestry cluster than the approximately 670-donor mean. The authors suggested that the approach could potentially be generalized to other disease states and immunological phenotypes. A total of roughly 160 TCR beta chains were listed by the study as associated with cytomegalovirus. Three of the identified cytomegalovirus-associated TCR beta chains were confirmed in vitro to be specific for cytomegalovirus antigens. In an earlier analysis of 587 of the donors, most TCR beta V segments appeared in productive rearrangements about 90% or about 30% of the time, broadly matching IMGT annotations. A further reported finding was that TCR beta sequences accurately predicted the HLA-A and HLA-B alleles for most subjects in the first cohort. CMV serostatus was the only immune exposure information available for the cohort. Presence/absence analyses assumed roughly uniform sequencing depth across donors, an assumption that may not hold. The sequencing pipeline was judged likely to have produced a cluster of highly shared sequence variants as a technical artifact. The 87-base-pair reads could not distinguish some IMGT-functional V segments, including TRBV6-2 and TRBV6-3, so those segments were excluded. Compared with equally common non-associated chains, HLA-associated TCR beta chains in a later analysis were more clonally expanded and had lower generation probabilities. In a later analysis, TCR association rates were found to vary across HLA loci, with the most associated TCRs seen for DRB1 alleles and the fewest for HLA-C alleles. In a later analysis, most CMV-associated TCR beta chains were found to appear HLA-restricted, with HLA associations seemingly driven largely by CMV exposure. The earlier analysis of approximately 560 of the donors excluded seventeen rarely observed V segments, including chromosome 9 orphons, because counts were too low. Cytomegalovirus status was reported to be diagnosed by the classifier with high specificity and sensitivity in both the original and validation cohorts.

A remark on this clone: Its antigen remains unidentified. The input lacks base qualities; no much larger clone sits a single base away.

The junction carries 17 bases between V and J, which are trimmed by 4 bases and 7 bases respectively. Measured from the cysteine to the phenylalanine, the CDR3 is 15 residues long. The kept DNA is CDR3 alone, 45 bases in frame from the first base. The germline V gene encodes CDR1 MNHNS and CDR2 SASEGT. The cohort consisted of hundreds of healthy bone marrow donors. Cohort members were all nominally healthy when sampled, although unrecorded immune exposures were likely present. The donor tested CMV seropositive and was one of the 289 seropositive cohort members. A peripheral blood sample was provided by each donor, and peripheral blood mononuclear cells were used for TCR beta sequencing. The Qiagen DNeasy Blood Extraction Kit was used to extract genomic DNA from the blood cell samples. Library prep was done by the immunoSEQ multiplex PCR assay. A mixture of 60 forward primers for TCR Vbeta segments and 13 reverse primers for TCR Jbeta segments was used in the multiplex PCR. The CDR3 region of rearranged TCR beta genes was amplified from genomic DNA with a multiplex PCR assay. On the Illumina HiSeq System, the amplified TCR beta libraries were sequenced as 87-base-pair reads. From the authors' description of their analysis: Across the 500 to 700 repertoires, a later analysis counted around 80 million unique TCR beta chains, roughly 11 million of which were shared by at least two donors. A nearest-neighbor algorithm error-corrected the raw reads and collapsed the reads into unique sequences, merging closely related sequences to remove PCR and sequencing errors. V, D and J gene segments were assigned by aligning CDR3 sequences to IMGT reference sequences. For a sequence to be retained, at least a six-nucleotide match to both a V gene segment and a J gene segment was required. Rearrangements were called productive when the CDR3 lacked stop codons and stayed in frame with V and J; all others were non-productive. Following IMGT convention, CDR3 was defined as the stretch from the second conserved V-encoded cysteine up to the conserved J-encoded phenylalanine. The earlier analysis of some 540 of the donors excluded any sequence lacking an unambiguous match to a single V gene segment. An earlier analysis of a few hundred of the donors classified V segments as functional when productive rearrangements were above 56.7% and as segregating when the standard deviation between donors was above 5%. A statistical classification framework was built to diagnose cytomegalovirus status from the catalog of TCR beta chain sequences. In a later analysis, V and J genes were assigned by comparing TCR nucleotide sequences against IMGT/GENE-DB human TR gene sequences. The TCRdist pipeline was used in a later analysis to assign CDR3 sequences and most-parsimonious VDJ recombination scenarios. In a later analysis, every TCR beta chain was defined by the combination of its CDR3 amino acid sequence and its V-gene family, and reads without a unique V-gene family were dropped. As a way to deal with suspected cross-contamination and a sequencing artifact, a later analysis dropped 450 to 600 nucleotide sequences that were highly shared and had low generation probability. In a later analysis, a clonal expansion index was calculated for each public chain from normalized within-repertoire ranks of inferred template counts. In a later analysis, generation probabilities were computed using a VDJ recombination model fitted to out-of-frame rearrangements, and the results were checked against IGoR. In a later analysis, hypergeometric tests were used to score TCR-TCR, TCR-HLA and TCR-CMV co-occurrence, with a repertoire-size bias correction applied to TCR pairs. False discovery rates were estimated in a later analysis by permuting HLA or CMV assignments 20 times. In a later analysis, co-occurring TCRs were grouped with DBSCAN, and TCRdist sequence similarity was added when clustering was performed within HLA-allele-positive subsets. Co-occurrence clustering excluded repertoires with fewer than 30,000 or more than 120,000 public chains, plus five with anomalous nucleotide sharing. TCRdb mirrors the immuneACCESS table, restricted to in-frame sequences. Some clones are absent from its copies; in checked studies, under half trace to an unresolved V gene, and the reason for the others is unknown. V and J calls and clone size follow that table, whereas D and trimming were derived from the DNA. Recorded for this sample are some 150,000 clones; 70% to 80% of them occurred a single time. The top ten hold around 2% of the sample.

The sample comprised PBMCs. The chain employs TRBV6-1 and TRBJ1-5, with no confident D gene call. The sequence derives from a female donor in good health and CMV-seropositive. The DNA is TGTGCCAGCAGTGGGCTTTGGGGAGGGAACCAGCCCCAGCATTTT. Its coded protein is CASSGLWGGNQPQHF.